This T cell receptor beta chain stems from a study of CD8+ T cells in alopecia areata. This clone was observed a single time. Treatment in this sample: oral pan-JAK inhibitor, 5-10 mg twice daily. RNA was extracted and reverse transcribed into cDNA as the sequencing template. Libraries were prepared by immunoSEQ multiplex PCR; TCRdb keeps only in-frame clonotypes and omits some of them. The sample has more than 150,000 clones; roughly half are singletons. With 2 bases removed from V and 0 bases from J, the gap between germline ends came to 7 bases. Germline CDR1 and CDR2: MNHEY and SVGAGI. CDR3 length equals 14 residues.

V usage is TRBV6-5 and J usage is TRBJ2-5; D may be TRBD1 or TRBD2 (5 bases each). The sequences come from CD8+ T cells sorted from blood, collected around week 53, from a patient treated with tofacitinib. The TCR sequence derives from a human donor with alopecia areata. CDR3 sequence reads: CASSYGGNQETQYF. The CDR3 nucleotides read TGTGCCAGCAGTTACGGGGGAAACCAAGAGACCCAGTACTTC.